This is a list of T cell receptor beta chains from one sample in a study of CD8+ T cells in alopecia areata. The protocol was immunoSEQ multiplex PCR, while the TCRdb copy is restricted to in-frame clones and leaves out a portion. The sample shows around 200,000 clones, 64% of them seen only once. The sample here was CD4+ T cells sorted from blood, taken at week 4, from a patient treated with tofacitinib. These receptors all stem from a human donor with alopecia areata. Each CDR3 is given with its conserved first and last residue. Some rows have no size entry. The others give once, few or many, or a class for an expanded clone.

size: -
length: 11
V: TRBV7-2
CDR3: CASTANTEAFF

size: -
length: 15
V: TRBV21-1
CDR3: CASSSQTGGNQPQHF

size: few
length: 11
V: TRBV18
CDR3: CASSGEDLAFF

size: -
length: 15
V: TRBV5-1
CDR3: CASSLSGRDTGELFF

size: -
length: 13
V: TRBV25-1
CDR3: CASSGGASGGYTF

size: -
length: 13
V: TRBV18
CDR3: CASSPQNNYEQYF

size: -
length: 16
V: TRBV4-2
CDR3: CASSQEWGGSTDTQYF

size: -
length: 16
V: TRBV5-5
CDR3: CASRLGQGVSKNIQYF

size: -
length: 13
V: TRBV18
CDR3: CASSPLSGSEAFF

size: -
length: 15
V: TRBV5-4
CDR3: CASSSGGAYNSPLHF

size: -
length: 13
V: TRBV10-3
CDR3: CAISDSGQETQYF

size: once
length: 14
V: TRBV30
CDR3: CAWSGTSGGKTQYF

size: -
length: 17
V: TRBV15
CDR3: CATSRDFGRGMNSPLHF

size: -
length: 13
V: TRBV25-1
CDR3: CASSDLGQGKAFF

size: once
length: 12
V: TRBV27
CDR3: CASSEGGSEAFF

size: -
length: 17
V: TRBV7-9
CDR3: CAIHYTGHGLAEQTQYF

size: once
length: 14
V: TRBV7-2
CDR3: CASSPGTESDTQYF

size: few
length: 14
V: TRBV6-5
CDR3: CASSPDRGGTEAFF

size: once
length: 16
V: TRBV6-4
CDR3: CASSPPTGDGNQPQHF

size: once
length: 15
V: TRBV5-1
CDR3: CASSLIPGPQETQYF

size: -
length: 13
V: TRBV29-1
CDR3: CSVEGTANTEAFF

size: few
length: 15
V: TRBV7-3
CDR3: CASSSEENSNQPQHF

size: -
length: 13
V: TRBV6-5
CDR3: CASSFSGGREQYF

size: -
length: 14
V: TRBV6-1
CDR3: CASSVGQGAGGYTF

size: -
length: 15
V: TRBV30
CDR3: CAWSDGHYSNQPQHF